The 21 T cell receptor beta chains listed next were all sequenced from one sample in a study of early T cells in non-severe SARS-CoV-2 infection. Each CDR3 protein gets one entry after TCRdb re-called the 5' RACE reads with MiXCR. The sample yields under 80,000 distinct CDR3 sequences, roughly 13% seen once. The source material was whole blood. These TCRs come from an adult who was a healthcare worker with PCR-confirmed SARS-CoV-2 infection or an uninfected control (not recorded which).

This clonotype appeared many times. The chain joins TRBV12-3 or TRBV12-4 to TRBJ2-7, with TRBD1 identical over 8 bases. After removal of 6 bases from V and 6 bases from J, the junction contained 7 bases not matched to a gene. The CDR3 sequence is 13 residues long. The CDR3 region is CASSGQGLAEQYF. The CDR3 nucleotides are TGTGCCAGCAGCGGACAGGGCCTCGCCGAGCAGTACTTC.

This clonotype was counted at least ten times. The V and J genes are TRBV7-9 and TRBJ2-5; D is perhaps TRBD2 (7 bases). The germline CDR1 and CDR2 sequences are SEHNR and FQNEAQ (reference sequence). The V and J ends lost 10 bases and 0 bases respectively, with 18 bases between them. The CDR3 contains 15 residues. CDR3 amino acids: CATPGSGGHQETQYF. The CDR3 DNA sequence: TGTGCCACCCCGGGGTCCGGGGGGCACCAAGAGACCCAGTACTTC.

The V gene is TRBV12-3 or TRBV12-4, the J gene TRBJ2-2; D remains unclear. The V and J ends lost 6 bases and 7 bases respectively, with 9 bases between them. The length of the CDR3 is 12 residues. The CDR3 reads CASSRSVGELFF. CDR3 DNA sequence: TGTGCCAGCAGCCGATCGGTCGGGGAGCTGTTTTTT.

This clonotype was picked up many times. J is TRBJ1-4 and V is TRBV7-2, with 8 bases fitting TRBD1. V dropped 5 bases and J dropped 6; count of bases not matched to a gene: 5. The CDR3 contains 14 residues. Germline values: CDR1 SGHTA, CDR2 FQGNSA. The CDR3 region has the DNA TGTGCCAGCAGCCCGACAGGGGCCGATGAAAAACTGTTTTTT. Translated: CASSPTGADEKLFF.

This clonotype was found a few times. The chain has TRBV12-3 or TRBV12-4 and TRBJ1-6; weak D call: TRBD1 (6 bases). The CDR3 consists of 14 residues. V lost 1 base and J 13 bases, leaving 14 bases between the germline ends. This CDR3 is CASSLVEGGDPLHF. Written as DNA, the CDR3 is TGTGCCAGCAGTTTAGTAGAAGGGGGGGATCCCCTCCACTTT.

This clonotype was detected many times. The chain couples TRBV7-9 to TRBJ2-3, with D unclear. The V end was cut by 5 bases, the J end by 1 base, with 4 bases between. CDR1 is SEHNR, CDR2 FQNEAQ, per germline (reference sequence). The CDR3 sequence is 12 residues long. DNA for the CDR3: TGTGCCAGCAGCAGGGGCACAGATACGCAGTATTTT. Its translation is CASSRGTDTQYF.

This clonotype was found a few times. This chain uses TRBV5-1 with TRBJ2-7, with D unresolved. The CDR3 has 12 amino acids. The germline V and J ends were trimmed by 5 bases and 0 bases, with 6 bases remaining between them. Per the germline V gene, CDR1 is SGHRS and CDR2 is YFSETQ. CDR3 protein: CASRTSSYEQYF. CDR3 bases: TGCGCCAGCAGAACGAGCTCCTACGAGCAGTACTTC. Full variable domain (remainder filled in from reference TRBV5-1 and TRBJ2-7): KAGVTQTPRYLIKTRGQQVTLSCSPISGHRSVSWYQQTPGQGLQFLFEYFSETQRNKGNFPGRFSGRQFSNSRSEMNVSTLELGDSALYLCASRTSSYEQYFGPGTRLTVT.

This clonotype was detected ten times or more. J is TRBJ2-3 and V is TRBV3-1; D is perhaps TRBD1 (5 bases). The length of the CDR3 is 15 residues. Trimming took off 0 bases at V and 3 bases at J, with 10 bases between the two ends. The germline CDR1 and CDR2 sequences are LGHDT and YNNKEL (reference sequence). CDR3 loop: CASSQDPRQTDTQYF. The CDR3 region has the DNA TGTGCCAGCAGCCAAGATCCGCGACAGACAGATACGCAGTATTTT.

This clonotype has at least ten counts. The rearrangement links TRBV27 to TRBJ2-3; 8 nucleotides line up with TRBD2. There are 16 residues in the CDR3. The ends lost 6 bases at V and 0 bases at J; junction bases unmatched: 8. The V gene's germline CDR1 is MNHEY and CDR2 SMNVEV (reference sequence). CDR3 region: CASSRGGGRSTDTQYF. Here the CDR3 DNA reads TGTGCCAGCAGCCGGGGGGGAGGGAGGAGCACAGATACGCAGTATTTT.

In this sample, this clonotype turned up many times. This chain uses TRBV11-2 with TRBJ2-4; tentatively, D is TRBD2 (6 bases). Germline CDR1 reads SGHAT; CDR2 reads FQNNGV. V dropped 2 bases and J dropped 11 bases, with 16 bases sitting between them. CDR3 length equals 14 residues. CDR3 in amino acids: CASSLWGLTVFQYF. The CDR3 region has the DNA TGTGCCAGCAGCTTATGGGGACTGACCGTATTTCAGTACTTC.

This clonotype was detected many times. The chain is built from TRBV7-9 and TRBJ2-7, with 7 bases lining up with TRBD1. The CDR3 loop spans 15 amino acids. The germline gives CDR1 SEHNR, CDR2 FQNEAQ (reference sequence). Trimming took 5 bases from V and 6 from J; bases not matched to a gene: 13. In nucleotides, the CDR3 is TGTGCCAGCAGCCCCTTGAAGAACAGGGGCTCCGAGCAGTACTTC. It encodes CASSPLKNRGSEQYF.

This clonotype showed up just a few times. The rearrangement uses TRBV5-6 and TRBJ1-6; D uncertain. Germline V gives CDR1 SGHDT, CDR2 YYEEEE. CDR3 length equals 13 residues. V was cut by 4 bases and J by 8 bases, with 10 bases left in between. The CDR3 is CASSVRLDSPLHF. In DNA form, the CDR3 reads TGTGCCAGCAGCGTTAGATTGGATTCACCCCTCCACTTT.

This clonotype was found many times. The chain links TRBV9 to TRBJ1-6; D gene uncertain. CDR3 size: 13 residues. The V and J ends lost 2 bases and 15 bases respectively, with 15 bases between them. From germline, CDR1 is SGDLS and CDR2 YYNGEE. This CDR3 reads CASSVDVGRDLHF. The CDR3 coding sequence is TGTGCCAGCAGCGTCGATGTGGGCCGCGACCTCCACTTT.

This clonotype came up a few times. This chain links TRBV20-1 with TRBJ2-7; TRBD1 is a possible D gene (6 bases). This CDR3 contains 14 residues. The V gene lost 3 bases and the J gene lost 0 bases, with 12 bases spanning the gap. CDR1 and CDR2 (germline): DFQATT, SNEGSKA (reference sequence). The CDR3 loop reads CSASDRWSSYEQYF. CDR3 sequence (DNA): TGCAGTGCTAGCGACAGGTGGAGCTCCTACGAGCAGTACTTC.

The V call is TRBV7-2, the J call TRBJ2-5; D remains ambiguous. Trimming took off 5 bases at V and 4 bases at J, with 11 bases between the two ends. Germline assignment: CDR1 SGHTA and CDR2 FQGNSA. This CDR3 has 13 amino acids. CDR3 region: CASSVIQPETQYF. The DNA for the CDR3 is TGTGCCAGCAGCGTGATACAGCCAGAGACCCAGTACTTC.

This clonotype was picked up many times. This chain uses TRBV20-1 with TRBJ2-5; D tentatively reads TRBD1 or TRBD2 (5 bases each). CDR1 and CDR2 from the germline V gene are DFQATT and SNEGSKA (reference sequence). This CDR3 has 12 residues. V lost 6 bases and J 1 base, leaving 9 bases between the germline ends. DNA for the CDR3: TGCAGTGCGGGGACCTTCCAAGAGACCCAGTACTTC. This translates into CSAGTFQETQYF.

The sample holds one count of this clonotype. V gene TRBV6-5 combines with J gene TRBJ2-4, with D unclear. The CDR3 spans 12 residues. The V end was cut by 8 bases, the J end by 5 bases, with 10 bases between. CDR1 is MNHEY, CDR2 SVGAGI, per germline. CDR3 coding DNA: TGTGCCAGCGAGGACGAGGAAAACATTCAGTACTTC. Its translation is CASEDEENIQYF.

At least ten counts were recorded for this clonotype. The J gene is TRBJ2-7, the V gene TRBV25-1; the D gene is possibly TRBD1 (5 bases). The CDR3 extends over 13 amino acids. The V end was cut by 3 bases, the J end by 3 bases, with 9 bases between. Per germline, CDR1 MGHDK and CDR2 SYGVNS. The CDR3: CASSDRVGYEQYF. The CDR3 bases are TGTGCCAGCAGTGACAGGGTTGGCTACGAGCAGTACTTC.

The chain joins TRBV29-1 to TRBJ2-2; D might be TRBD2 (5 bases). Germline V gives CDR1 SQVTM, CDR2 ANQGSEA. Trimming shortened V by 6 bases and J by 7 bases, and 15 bases separated the two germline ends. The CDR3 has 13 amino acids. As DNA, the CDR3 is TGCAGCGTGGAGCTTACAGCGGACGGGGAGCTGTTTTTT. Translating gives CSVELTADGELFF.

In this sample, this clonotype turned up many times. The chain employs TRBV6-1 and TRBJ2-2, with D hard to call. Trimming removed 2 bases at V and 1 base at J, with 5 bases between. Germline V gene lookup returns CDR1 MNHNS and CDR2 SASEGT. This CDR3 contains 14 residues. The CDR3 spells CASSEIRNTGELFF. As DNA, the CDR3 is TGTGCCAGCAGTGAAATTCGGAACACCGGGGAGCTGTTTTTT.

This clonotype was counted at least ten times. V usage is TRBV7-6 and J usage is TRBJ2-7; D uncertain. The CDR3 is made up of 13 amino acids. The germline CDR1 and CDR2 sequences are SGHVS and FNYEAQ. V lost 2 bases and J 3 bases, leaving 8 bases between the germline ends. CDR3: CASSLQTSYEQYF. The CDR3 bases are TGTGCCAGCAGCTTACAGACAAGCTACGAGCAGTACTTC.